The following is a T cell receptor beta chain sequence with its context. Within Nashville, Tennessee resided all donors, each a Caucasian adult. The sample belongs to a study of shared clonotypes between healthy human individuals. As for the study in general: A couple of women and three men aged 18 to 49 served as donors.

This table comes from immunoSEQ multiplex PCR, and its TCRdb copy is limited to in-frame clones, with some not included. The table records roughly 490,000 clones, around 80% of them present only once. Trimming took 4 bases from V and 4 from J, leaving 9 bases between them. The CDR3 loop spans 12 amino acids. The germline CDR1 and CDR2 sequences are SQVTM and ANQGSEA. The genes are TRBV29-1 and TRBJ2-3; the D is unclear. The receptor's source is a middle-aged woman in good health. Some clones in this sample may be carry-over from other donors' samples. Input material: PBMCs. In DNA, the CDR3 is TGCAGCGTTGGGGCACGGGCAGATACGCAGTATTTT. Amino acid sequence: CSVGARADTQYF.